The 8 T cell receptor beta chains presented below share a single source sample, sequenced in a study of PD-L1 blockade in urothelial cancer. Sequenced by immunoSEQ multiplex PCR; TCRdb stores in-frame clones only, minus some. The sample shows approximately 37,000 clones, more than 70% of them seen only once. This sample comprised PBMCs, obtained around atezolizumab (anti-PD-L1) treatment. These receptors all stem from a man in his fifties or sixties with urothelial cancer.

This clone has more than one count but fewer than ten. The CDR3 reads CASGRQGLNTEAFF. The CDR3 DNA sequence: TGTGCCAGCGGTAGACAGGGGTTGAACACTGAAGCTTTCTTT. The chain combines TRBV6-5 with TRBJ1-1, with 8 bases aligning to TRBD1. The CDR3 runs to 14 residues. V was clipped by 8 bases and J by 0 bases; unmatched bases: 5. The germline V gene encodes CDR1 MNHEY and CDR2 SVGAGI.

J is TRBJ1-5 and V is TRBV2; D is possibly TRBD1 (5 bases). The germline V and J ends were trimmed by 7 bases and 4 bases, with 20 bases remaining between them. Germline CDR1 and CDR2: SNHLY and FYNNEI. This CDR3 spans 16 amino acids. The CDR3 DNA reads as TGTGCCAGCAAACGGACTCCGGGACTGGATAATCAGCCCCAGCATTTT. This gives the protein CASKRTPGLDNQPQHF.

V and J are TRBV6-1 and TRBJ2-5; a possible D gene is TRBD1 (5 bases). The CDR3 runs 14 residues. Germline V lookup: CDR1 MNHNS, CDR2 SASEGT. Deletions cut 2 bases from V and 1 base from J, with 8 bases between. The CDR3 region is CASSEWQGQETQYF. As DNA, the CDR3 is TGTGCCAGCAGTGAATGGCAGGGCCAAGAGACCCAGTACTTC.

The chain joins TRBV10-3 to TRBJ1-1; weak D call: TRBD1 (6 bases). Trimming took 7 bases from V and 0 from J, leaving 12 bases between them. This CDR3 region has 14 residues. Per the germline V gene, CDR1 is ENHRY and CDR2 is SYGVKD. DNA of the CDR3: TGTGCCATCACTAGGACAGAGATGAACACTGAAGCTTTCTTT. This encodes CAITRTEMNTEAFF.

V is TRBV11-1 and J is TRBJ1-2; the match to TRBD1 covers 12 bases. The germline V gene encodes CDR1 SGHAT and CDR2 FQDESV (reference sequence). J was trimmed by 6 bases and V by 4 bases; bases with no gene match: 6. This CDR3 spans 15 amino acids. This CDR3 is CASSWIGTGGDGYTF. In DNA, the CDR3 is TGTGCCAGCAGCTGGATAGGGACAGGGGGCGATGGCTACACCTTC.

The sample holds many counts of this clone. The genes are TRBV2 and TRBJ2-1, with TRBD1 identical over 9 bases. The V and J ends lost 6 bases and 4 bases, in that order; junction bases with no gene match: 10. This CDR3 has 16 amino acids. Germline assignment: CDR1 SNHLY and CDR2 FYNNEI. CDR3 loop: CASRTGQGGGYNEQFF. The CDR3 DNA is TGTGCCAGCAGGACGGGACAGGGAGGCGGTTACAATGAGCAGTTCTTC.

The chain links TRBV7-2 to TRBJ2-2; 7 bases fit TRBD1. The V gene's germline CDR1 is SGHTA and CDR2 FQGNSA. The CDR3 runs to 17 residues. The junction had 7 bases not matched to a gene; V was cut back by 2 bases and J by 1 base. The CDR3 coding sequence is TGTGCCAGCAGCTTATCACTAGGGGGCCGGAACACCGGGGAGCTGTTTTTT. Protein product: CASSLSLGGRNTGELFF. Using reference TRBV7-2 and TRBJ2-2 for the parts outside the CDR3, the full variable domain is GAGVSQSPSNKVTEKGKDVELRCDPISGHTALYWYRQSLGQGLEFLIYFQGNSAPDKSGLPSDRFSAERTGGSVSTLTIQRTQQEDSAVYLCASSLSLGGRNTGELFFGEGSRLTVL.

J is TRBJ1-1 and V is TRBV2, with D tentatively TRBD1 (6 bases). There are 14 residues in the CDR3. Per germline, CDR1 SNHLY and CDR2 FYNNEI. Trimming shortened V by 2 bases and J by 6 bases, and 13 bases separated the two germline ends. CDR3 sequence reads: CASSENGGRAEAFF. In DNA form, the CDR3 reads TGTGCCAGCAGTGAAAATGGGGGCCGGGCTGAAGCTTTCTTT.